Listed below are T cell receptor beta chains from one sample, sequenced in a study of cytomegalovirus exposure and HLA in healthy donors. Sequencing was performed with immunoSEQ multiplex PCR; in TCRdb, only in-frame clones are kept and a portion is missing. This table has approximately 110,000 clones, under 85% appearing once. Material: PBMCs. The receptor set was obtained from a woman aged 50 to 65 in good health and CMV-seropositive. Each CDR3 is given with its conserved first and last residue. Each record gives: V gene, clone size, J gene, D gene, CDR3 protein, CDR3 DNA. D genes are given only for firm matches. Clone sizes are given selectively: once, few, many, or a class where the clone is expanded.

TRBV6-1	medium-sized	TRBJ1-1	.	CASARGFETEAFF	TGTGCCAGTGCCAGGGGATTTGAGACTGAAGCTTTCTTT
TRBV19	.	TRBJ2-7	.	CASSIEVSGHVLAYEQYF	TGTGCCAGTAGTATAGAAGTTTCGGGACACGTTTTGGCCTACGAGCAGTACTTC
TRBV5-1	.	TRBJ2-5	TRBD2	CASSPSGGAGETQYF	TGCGCCAGCAGCCCTAGCGGGGGGGCGGGCGAGACCCAGTACTTC
TRBV7-9	.	TRBJ2-5	.	CASSPLNGETQYF	TGTGCCAGCAGCCCACTCAACGGGGAGACCCAGTACTTC
TRBV7-9	.	TRBJ2-1	TRBD2	CASSLSLAGDNEQFF	TGTGCCAGCAGCTTAAGTCTAGCGGGGGATAATGAGCAGTTCTTC
TRBV11-2	.	TRBJ1-2	.	CASSFTDNYGYTF	TGTGCCAGCAGCTTTACAGATAACTATGGCTACACCTTC
TRBV7-8	.	TRBJ1-2	TRBD1	CASRPLTGKGRGYTF	TGTGCCAGCAGACCACTGACAGGGAAGGGACGAGGCTACACCTTC
TRBV5-1	once	TRBJ2-7	TRBD2	CASSLVASGDYEQYF	TGCGCCAGCAGCTTAGTGGCTAGCGGGGATTACGAGCAGTACTTC
TRBV19	.	TRBJ2-3	.	CASGMGGLTDTQYF	TGTGCCAGCGGAATGGGGGGACTCACAGATACGCAGTATTTT
TRBV7-6	.	TRBJ1-4	TRBD1	CASSSSRGEKLFF	TGTGCCAGTAGCAGCTCCAGGGGGGAAAAACTGTTTTTT
TRBV19	once	TRBJ1-1	.	CASSWVADTEAFF	TGTGCCAGTAGTTGGGTGGCGGACACTGAAGCTTTCTTT
TRBV7-9	.	TRBJ1-4	.	CSSRDASEKLFF	TGTTCCAGCAGAGATGCGAGTGAAAAACTGTTTTTT
TRBV18	few	TRBJ2-6	TRBD1	CASSPVGTGAPGANVLTF	TGTGCCAGCTCACCAGTAGGAACAGGGGCCCCTGGGGCCAACGTCCTGACTTTC
TRBV2	.	TRBJ2-7	TRBD1	CASSSTSGTGSFYEQYF	TGTGCCAGCAGTTCAACCTCCGGGACAGGATCATTCTACGAGCAGTACTTC
TRBV19	.	TRBJ2-7	TRBD1	CASSLRTGGEQYF	TGTGCCAGTAGTCTAAGGACAGGGGGCGAGCAGTACTTC
TRBV6-5	.	TRBJ1-3	.	CASSPLRGSGNTIYF	TGTGCCAGCAGCCCACTCAGGGGCTCTGGAAACACCATATATTTT
TRBV14	.	TRBJ2-6	.	CASSQDLGPGANVLTF	TGTGCCAGCAGCCAAGATCTGGGGCCTGGGGCCAACGTCCTGACTTTC
TRBV7-6	.	TRBJ2-1	.	CASSLALAGSSYNEQFF	TGTGCCAGCAGCTTAGCCCTGGCGGGGAGCTCCTACAATGAGCAGTTCTTC
TRBV10-2	.	TRBJ2-7	.	CASSEETYEQYF	TGCGCCAGCAGTGAGGAGACTTACGAGCAGTACTTC
TRBV6-5	.	TRBJ1-4	.	CASSYGGGTNEKLFF	TGTGCCAGCAGTTACGGAGGTGGAACTAATGAAAAACTGTTTTTT
TRBV7-6	once	TRBJ2-1	.	CASSLFPGNEQFF	TGTGCCAGCAGCTTATTTCCGGGAAATGAGCAGTTCTTC
TRBV9	.	TRBJ1-3	.	CASSVQGGGNTIYF	TGTGCCAGCAGCGTACAGGGAGGTGGAAACACCATATATTTT
TRBV11-2	.	TRBJ2-3	TRBD2	CASSSSGSYTDTQYF	TGTGCCAGCAGCTCTAGCGGGTCGTACACAGATACGCAGTATTTT
TRBV19	.	TRBJ1-5	TRBD1	CASTHGQGQPQHF	TGTGCCAGTACCCACGGACAGGGCCAGCCCCAGCATTTT
TRBV27	few	TRBJ2-7	.	CASSLGGDTSYEQYF	TGTGCCAGCAGTTTAGGTGGGGACACCTCCTACGAGCAGTACTTC
TRBV9	.	TRBJ1-6	.	CASSVDRSETPLHF	TGTGCCAGCAGCGTAGACAGGTCCGAGACACCCCTCCACTTT
TRBV11-1	.	TRBJ1-6	.	CASSLGGSYSPLHF	TGTGCCAGCAGCTTGGGAGGTTCCTATTCACCCCTCCACTTT
TRBV7-6	.	TRBJ2-7	TRBD2	CASSLAGGLAGPFEQYF	TGTGCCAGCAGCTTAGCGGGTGGACTAGCGGGTCCTTTCGAGCAGTACTTC